This T cell receptor (beta chain) was documented in a study of cytomegalovirus exposure and HLA in healthy donors. Study results and limitations: Reportedly, diagnosis of cytomegalovirus status by the classifier showed high specificity and sensitivity. Analysis was carried out at a later point, and it linked a missense DCLRE1C variant to TCR beta V- and J-gene trimming. Segments of the TCR beta V type were, in most cases, productive about 90% or about 30% of the time in an earlier analysis. Judged likely to be a sequencing artifact was a cluster of highly shared sequence variants.

The PCR made use of 60 Vbeta and 13 Jbeta primers. This table comes from immunoSEQ multiplex PCR, and its TCRdb copy is limited to in-frame clones, with some not included. The data contain about 170,000 clones, 80% to 90% of them singletons. Germline CDR1 SGHNT, CDR2 YYREEE (reference sequence). V lost 2 bases and J lost 4, with 10 bases in between. The CDR3 totals 14 residues. Turning to this clone: As yet, its antigen is unknown.

The sample was PBMCs. This TCR was recovered from a woman aged 18-29 years in good health and CMV-seropositive. The rearrangement uses TRBV5-4 and TRBJ1-5; D may be TRBD1 (6 bases). CDR3 bases: TGTGCCAGCAGCTTCAGGGGTGGGAATCAGCCCCAGCATTTT. Its translation: CASSFRGGNQPQHF. Complete variable domain (other parts from reference TRBV5-4 and TRBJ1-5): ETGVTQSPTHLIKTRGQQVTLRCSSQSGHNTVSWYQQALGQGPQFIFQYYREEENGRGNFPPRFSGLQFPNYSSELNVNALELDDSALYLCASSFRGGNQPQHFGDGTRLSIL.